What follows are 24 T cell receptor beta chains derived from one specimen sequenced in a study of blood T cells in healthy people across ages. A second PCR, run for roughly 7 to 11 cycles, used a sample-barcoded 5' primer plus a J-beta primer mix. TCRdb reprocessed the 5' RACE reads with MiXCR, giving one entry per CDR3 protein. The top ten hold more than 6% of the sample, which has around 1,700,000 distinct CDR3 sequences, 28% seen once. The specimen sequenced was blood. These TCRs come from a young woman in good health.

This rearrangement joins TRBV5-1 to TRBJ2-1, with 10 bases that match TRBD2. CDR1 and CDR2 (germline): SGHRS, YFSETQ. V shed 3 bases, J shed 0 bases, and the junction held 6 bases outside the gene matches. The CDR3 covers 17 residues. The CDR3 DNA is TGCGCCAGCAGCTCCGGGACTAGCGAAAGCTCCTACAATGAGCAGTTCTTC. This codes for CASSSGTSESSYNEQFF.

The V call is TRBV6-1, the J call TRBJ2-2, with 8 bases matching TRBD2. Germline lookup yields CDR1 MNHNS and CDR2 SASEGT. The CDR3 has 18 amino acids. V lost 6 bases and J lost 1; bases outside the gene matches: 13. Here the CDR3 reads CASSPGLASALNTGELFF. The CDR3 nucleotides are TGTGCCAGCAGCCCCGGACTAGCATCGGCGCTGAACACCGGGGAGCTGTTTTTT.

The sample holds many counts of this clonotype. This sequence joins TRBV7-2 and TRBJ2-7; D not resolved. V lost 3 bases, J lost 6 bases, and 24 bases lay in between. The CDR3 sequence is 17 residues long. The germline V gene encodes CDR1 SGHTA and CDR2 FQGNSA. CDR3 amino acids: CASSFTVGSIVTLEQYF. The CDR3 DNA reads as TGTGCCAGCAGCTTCACCGTGGGATCGATCGTGACCCTCGAGCAGTACTTC.

This clonotype was recorded only once. The chain couples TRBV24-1 to TRBJ2-7, with D perhaps TRBD1 (5 bases). V was pared by 5 bases and J by 7 bases, with 17 bases between. Germline loops: CDR1 KGHDR, CDR2 SFDVKD. CDR3 length equals 14 residues. CDR3 nucleotide sequence: TGTGCCACCAGTGGTAGGGGCGCGGACAATGAGCAGTACTTC. Protein sequence: CATSGRGADNEQYF.

This clonotype has only a few counts. In DNA, the CDR3 is TGTGCCAGCAGCTTAGCCGGGAGGGCCCTCCGTTTCAATGAGCAGTACTTC. The encoded protein is CASSLAGRALRFNEQYF. The rearrangement links TRBV7-6 to TRBJ2-1; 8 positions agree with TRBD2. The J call may be wrong; the DNA end is better matched by TRBJ2-7. Germline V CDR1 and CDR2: SGHVS, FNYEAQ. The CDR3 length is 17 residues.

This clonotype was counted a few times. A junction boundary mismatches the germline segment, possibly from a read error. This chain uses TRBV11-2 with TRBJ2-7; 10 bases match TRBD1. From germline, CDR1 is SGHAT and CDR2 FQNNGV. This CDR3 region has 13 residues. The CDR3 coding sequence is TGTGCCGGCAGCACGGGACAGGGGTACGAGCAGTACTTC. Its translation: CAGSTGQGYEQYF.

This clonotype showed up many times. V gene TRBV29-1 combines with J gene TRBJ2-1; unclear D gene. V lost 4 bases, J lost 12 bases, and 19 bases lay in between. The CDR3 consists of 13 residues. Germline CDR1 SQVTM, CDR2 ANQGSEA. As DNA, the CDR3 is TGCAGCGTTGTAATTCCCCCTAAAACTGGGCAGTTCTTC. This codes for CSVVIPPKTGQFF.

A note on this clonotype: A junction boundary mismatches the germline segment, possibly from a read error. The rearrangement uses TRBV5-1 and TRBJ1-2, with D possibly TRBD1 on 6 matching bases. Germline V gene data show CDR1 as SGHRS and CDR2 as YFSETQ. CDR3 length: 13 residues. The CDR3, as DNA: TGCGCCAGCGGCTTCGGGACACCCCGGGGCTACACCTTC. Protein: CASGFGTPRGYTF.

This clonotype has at least ten counts. The chain carries TRBV5-1 and TRBJ2-6, with D possibly TRBD2 on 6 matching bases. The CDR3 covers 16 residues. Trimming pared 0 bases from V and 11 bases from J, leaving 18 bases between. From germline, CDR1 is SGHRS and CDR2 YFSETQ. The CDR3 spells CASSLGGAAWEDVLTF. CDR3 DNA: TGCGCCAGCAGCTTGGGTGGGGCGGCCTGGGAGGACGTCCTGACTTTC.

V is TRBV2 and J is TRBJ1-1; no clear D gene. Per germline, CDR1 SNHLY and CDR2 FYNNEI. CDR3 length: 13 amino acids. V lost 1 base and J 10 bases, leaving 13 bases between the germline ends. In nucleotides, the CDR3 is TGTGCCAGCAGTGAAGTTTTGAGGGTCGGAGCTTTCTTT. It translates to CASSEVLRVGAFF.

As concerns this clonotype: The junction and the germline gene differ at one end; a read error may be behind it. The chain couples TRBV4-2 to TRBJ2-6; 7 bases match TRBD1. Per the germline V gene, CDR1 is LGHNA and CDR2 is YNFKEQ. This CDR3 is 16 amino acids long. As DNA, the CDR3 is TGTGCCAGCAGCCGCGGAGAGGGGGCTGGGGCCGACGTCCTGACTTTC. This gives the protein CASSRGEGAGADVLTF.

DNA of the CDR3: TGTGCCAGCAGCTCATGGGACAGAAGGGAAAAACTGTTTTTT. Translation: CASSSWDRREKLFF. The chain recombines TRBV7-2 with TRBJ1-4; TRBD1 agrees at 7 bases. This CDR3 is built from 14 residues. Germline loops: CDR1 SGHTA, CDR2 FQGNSA. V shed 4 bases, J shed 8 bases, and the junction held 7 bases outside the gene matches.

This clonotype was seen a few times. This chain links TRBV20-1 with TRBJ2-1, with 8 bases that match TRBD2. Germline CDR1 and CDR2: DFQATT and SNEGSKA (reference sequence). V lost 4 bases to trimming and J lost 7 bases; unmatched junction nucleotides: 3. This CDR3 region has 12 residues. The CDR3 loop reads CSATGTRNEQFF. The CDR3, as DNA: TGCAGTGCTACCGGGACTAGGAATGAGCAGTTCTTC.

This clonotype occurred a few times. The genes are TRBV20-1 and TRBJ2-1, with TRBD2 matching 10 bases. This CDR3 contains 15 residues. Germline loops: CDR1 DFQATT, CDR2 SNEGSKA (reference sequence). J gave up 5 bases and V 2 bases, and 6 bases lay outside the gene matches. The CDR3 loop is CSARYGTSEHNEQFF. CDR3 bases: TGCAGTGCTAGATACGGGACTAGCGAGCACAATGAGCAGTTCTTC.

V usage is TRBV19 and J usage is TRBJ2-6; unclear D gene. The CDR3 spans 15 residues. Germline CDR1 reads LNHDA; CDR2 reads SQIVND (reference sequence). V lost 5 bases and J 0 bases, leaving 8 bases between the germline ends. CDR3 protein: CASSSESSGANVLTF. The CDR3 DNA reads as TGTGCCAGTAGTTCTGAAAGCTCTGGGGCCAACGTCCTGACTTTC.

This clonotype was recorded at least ten times. The chain recombines TRBV29-1 with TRBJ2-3; TRBD2 agrees at 7 bases. From germline, CDR1 is SQVTM and CDR2 ANQGSEA. The junction had 4 bases not matched to a gene; V was cut back by 7 bases and J by 6 bases. CDR3 length: 11 amino acids. The CDR3, as DNA: TGCAGCGGCTCCGGGGGGGATACGCAGTATTTT. It yields the protein CSGSGGDTQYF.

The chain recombines TRBV3-1 with TRBJ1-6; D remains ambiguous. The V end was cut by 1 base, the J end by 4 bases, with 5 bases between. Germline loops: CDR1 LGHDT, CDR2 YNNKEL (reference sequence). There are 14 residues in the CDR3. CDR3 loop: CASSQGRYNSPLHF. CDR3 coding DNA: TGTGCCAGCAGCCAAGGACGGTATAATTCACCCCTCCACTTT. The entire variable domain, with the rest obtained from reference TRBV3-1 and TRBJ1-6, is as follows: DTAVSQTPKYLVTQMGNDKSIKCEQNLGHDTMYWYKQDSKKFLKIMFSYNNKELIINETVPNRFSPKSPDKAHLNLHINSLELGDSAVYFCASSQGRYNSPLHFGNGTRLTVT.

The chain carries TRBV18 and TRBJ2-1; D may be TRBD1 (5 bases). Germline V CDR1 and CDR2: KGHSH, LQKENI. V lost 7 bases to trimming and J lost 6 bases, with 13 bases between them. The CDR3 spans 13 residues. This CDR3 reads CASLLGLGNEQFF. DNA of the CDR3: TGTGCCAGCTTATTGGGGCTGGGCAATGAGCAGTTCTTC.

V and J are TRBV20-1 and TRBJ2-5; TRBD2 aligns across 9 bases. The CDR3 consists of 16 residues. The junction had 15 bases not matched to a gene; V was cut back by 6 bases and J by 4 bases. Germline V lookup: CDR1 DFQATT, CDR2 SNEGSKA (reference sequence). CDR3 nucleotides: TGCAGTGCCCCTCCGGCCCGTAGCGGGAGATCAGAGACCCAGTACTTC. As protein: CSAPPARSGRSETQYF.

As to this clonotype: No conserved phenylalanine or tryptophan is present at the end of the CDR3, so a read error is the likely explanation. The chain is built from TRBV3-1 and TRBJ2-1; 13 bases map to TRBD2. J was trimmed by 4 bases and V by 1 base; bases with no gene match: 7. The CDR3 is 18 amino acids. Germline loops: CDR1 LGHDT, CDR2 YNNKEL (reference sequence). In DNA form, the CDR3 reads TGTGCCAGCAGCCAAGTAACCGGGACTAGCGGGATATACAATGAGCAGTTCGTC. Translating gives CASSQVTGTSGIYNEQFV.

The chain couples TRBV24-1 to TRBJ2-1; 7 bases are a match to TRBD2. The CDR3 is 16 amino acids. Trimming at V came to 5 bases and at J to 7 bases, leaving 13 bases not matched to a gene. The germline V gene encodes CDR1 KGHDR and CDR2 SFDVKD. CDR3 residues: CATSVPGGGIGNEQFF. The CDR3 DNA reads as TGTGCCACCAGTGTCCCTGGGGGGGGTATCGGAAATGAGCAGTTCTTC.

This clonotype was seen a handful of times. The chain recombines TRBV12-5 with TRBJ1-4; no clear D gene. This CDR3 has 13 amino acids. Germline CDR1 and CDR2: LGHNT and FRNRAP. V dropped 2 bases and J dropped 6 bases, with 7 bases sitting between them. In DNA form, the CDR3 reads TGTGCTAGTGGTTTGTCCACTGATGAAAAACTGTTTTTT. It yields the protein CASGLSTDEKLFF. The full variable domain, rest sourced from reference TRBV12-5 and TRBJ1-4, is DARVTQTPRHKVTEMGQEVTMRCQPILGHNTVFWYRQTMMQGLELLAYFRNRAPLDDSGMPKDRFSAEMPDATLATLKIQPSEPRDSAVYFCASGLSTDEKLFFGSGTQLSVL.

This chain joins TRBV20-1 and TRBJ1-1, with TRBD1 matching 7 bases. The CDR3 spans 15 residues. The V segment lost 0 bases and the J segment 5 bases; nucleotides outside the gene matches: 9. The germline gives CDR1 DFQATT, CDR2 SNEGSKA (reference sequence). The CDR3 is CSARDRGGGETEAFF. The CDR3 nucleotides are TGCAGTGCTAGAGATCGAGGAGGGGGCGAGACTGAAGCTTTCTTT.

In regard to this clonotype: A read error is possible here, since a much larger clone lies one base away. The chain is built from TRBV12-3 or TRBV12-4 and TRBJ1-2, with D possibly being TRBD1 (5 bases). This CDR3 spans 16 amino acids. V was trimmed by 6 bases and J by 4 bases, leaving 21 bases between them. CDR3 in amino acids: CASSADLVGTSYGYTF. CDR3 nucleotides: TGTGCCAGCAGCGCTGACCTCGTAGGGACTAGCTATGGCTACACCTTC.